This TCR beta chain was recorded in a study of long-term antiretroviral therapy in people with HIV. Across the whole study: Earliest sampling preceded the 2015 immediate-ART recommendation by about a decade. General study findings and limits: HIV repertoires spanned narrower CDR3 length ranges than controls. Diversity remained lower than transplant donor controls, even though it increased after ART.

Sequencing relied on immunoSEQ assay v3.0, run at survey level. Profiling relied on immunoSEQ multiplex PCR, and the TCRdb table lists in-frame clones only, not all of them. This table has 30,000 to 40,000 clones, 70% to 90% appearing once. As for this clone: What it binds is not known.

None of the participants with HIV were treated outside the United States. Germline lookup yields CDR1 SGDLS and CDR2 YYNGEE. CDR3 size: 16 residues. With V trimmed by 2 bases and J by 8 bases, 12 bases remained unmatched. The chain is built from TRBV9 and TRBJ1-4; 7 bases match TRBD1. The clonotype was recovered from a woman between 18 and 30 years old with HIV. Material: unsorted PBMCs, obtained just before starting antiretroviral therapy. The CDR3, as DNA: TGTGCCAGCAGCGTTGACTTACAGGGGTCGGAGGAAAAACTGTTTTTT. Its translation is CASSVDLQGSEEKLFF.